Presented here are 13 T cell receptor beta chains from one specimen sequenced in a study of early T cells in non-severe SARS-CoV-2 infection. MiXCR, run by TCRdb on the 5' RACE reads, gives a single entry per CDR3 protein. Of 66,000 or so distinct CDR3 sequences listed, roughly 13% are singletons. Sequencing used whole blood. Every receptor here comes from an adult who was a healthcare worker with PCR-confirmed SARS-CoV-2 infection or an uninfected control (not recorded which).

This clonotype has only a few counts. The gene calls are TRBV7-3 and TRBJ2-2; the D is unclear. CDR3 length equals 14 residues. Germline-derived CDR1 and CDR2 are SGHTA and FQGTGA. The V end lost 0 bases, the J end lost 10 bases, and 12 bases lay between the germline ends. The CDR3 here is CASSLTNRGVELFF. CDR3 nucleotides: TGTGCCAGCAGCTTAACAAATCGTGGGGTGGAGCTGTTTTTT.

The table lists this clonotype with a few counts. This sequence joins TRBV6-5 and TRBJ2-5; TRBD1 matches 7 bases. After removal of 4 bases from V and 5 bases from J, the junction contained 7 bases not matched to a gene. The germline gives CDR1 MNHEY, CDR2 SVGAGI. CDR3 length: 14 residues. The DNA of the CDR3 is TGTGCCAGCAGTTCCTCACAGGGGTGGGAGACCCAGTACTTC. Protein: CASSSSQGWETQYF.

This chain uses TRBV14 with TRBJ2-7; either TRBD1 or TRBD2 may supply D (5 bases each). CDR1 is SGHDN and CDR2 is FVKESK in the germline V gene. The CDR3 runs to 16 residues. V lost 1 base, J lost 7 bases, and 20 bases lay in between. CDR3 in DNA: TGTGCCAGCAGCCAAGGGAGCGGACACCCGCGTTCGGAGCAGTACTTC. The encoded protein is CASSQGSGHPRSEQYF.

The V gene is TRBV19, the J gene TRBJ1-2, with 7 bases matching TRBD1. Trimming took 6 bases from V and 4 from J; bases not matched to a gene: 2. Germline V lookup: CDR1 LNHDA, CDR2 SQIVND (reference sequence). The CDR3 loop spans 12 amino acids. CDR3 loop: CASSRQGYGYTF. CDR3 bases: TGTGCCAGTAGCAGACAGGGCTATGGCTACACCTTC.

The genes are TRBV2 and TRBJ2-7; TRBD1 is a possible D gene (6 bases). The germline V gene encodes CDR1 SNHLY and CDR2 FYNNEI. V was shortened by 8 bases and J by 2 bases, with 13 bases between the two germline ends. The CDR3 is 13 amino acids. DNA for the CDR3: TGTGCCAGCGGGGGCGGACTTGCCTACGAGCAGTACTTC. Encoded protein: CASGGGLAYEQYF.

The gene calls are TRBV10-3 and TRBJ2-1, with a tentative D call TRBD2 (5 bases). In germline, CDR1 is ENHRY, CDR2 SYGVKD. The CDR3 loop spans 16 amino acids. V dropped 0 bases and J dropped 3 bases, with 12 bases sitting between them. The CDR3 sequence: CAISESLWGDYNEQFF. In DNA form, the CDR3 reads TGTGCCATCAGTGAGTCTTTGTGGGGAGACTACAATGAGCAGTTCTTC.

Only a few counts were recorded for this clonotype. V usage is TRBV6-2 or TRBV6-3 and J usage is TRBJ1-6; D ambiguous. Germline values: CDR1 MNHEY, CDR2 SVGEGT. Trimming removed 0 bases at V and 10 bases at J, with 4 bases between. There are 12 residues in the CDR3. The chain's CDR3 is CASSYSVSPLHF. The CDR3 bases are TGTGCCAGCAGTTACTCGGTGTCACCCCTCCACTTT.

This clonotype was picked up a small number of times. The CDR3 DNA reads TGCAGTGCTAGAGATCAGAAGAGTCACGAGCAGTACTTC. Its protein is CSARDQKSHEQYF. The chain is built from TRBV20-1 and TRBJ2-7; no clear D gene. V lost 0 bases and J lost 5, with 11 bases in between. CDR1 and CDR2 from the germline V gene are DFQATT and SNEGSKA (reference sequence). The length of the CDR3 is 13 residues.

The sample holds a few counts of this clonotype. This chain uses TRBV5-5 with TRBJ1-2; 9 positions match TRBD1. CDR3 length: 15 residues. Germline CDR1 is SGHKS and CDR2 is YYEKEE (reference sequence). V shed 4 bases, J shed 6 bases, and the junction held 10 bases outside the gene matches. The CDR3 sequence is CASSLEGQGIDGYTF. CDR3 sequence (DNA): TGTGCCAGCAGCCTGGAAGGACAGGGGATAGATGGCTACACCTTC. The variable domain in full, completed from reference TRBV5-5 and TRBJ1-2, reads DAGVTQSPTHLIKTRGQQVTLRCSPISGHKSVSWYQQVLGQGPQFIFQYYEKEERGRGNFPDRFSARQFPNYSSELNVNALLLGDSALYLCASSLEGQGIDGYTFGSGTRLTVV.

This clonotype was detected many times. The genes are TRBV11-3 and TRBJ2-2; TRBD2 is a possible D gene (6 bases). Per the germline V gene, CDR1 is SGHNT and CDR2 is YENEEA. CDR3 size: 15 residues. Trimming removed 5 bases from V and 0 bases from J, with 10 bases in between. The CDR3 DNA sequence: TGTGCCAGCAGCCTCCGGGACTCGAACACCGGGGAGCTGTTTTTT. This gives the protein CASSLRDSNTGELFF. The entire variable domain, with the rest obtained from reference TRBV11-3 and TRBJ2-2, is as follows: EAGVVQSPRYKIIEKKQPVAFWCNPISGHNTLYWYLQNLGQGPELLIRYENEEAVDDSQLPKDRFSAERLKGVDSTLKIQPAELGDSAVYLCASSLRDSNTGELFFGEGSRLTVL.

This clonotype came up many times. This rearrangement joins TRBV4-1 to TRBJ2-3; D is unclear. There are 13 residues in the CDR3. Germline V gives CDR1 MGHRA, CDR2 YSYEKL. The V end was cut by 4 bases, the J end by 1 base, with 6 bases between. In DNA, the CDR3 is TGCGCCAGCAGCCCCCCCGGCACAGATACGCAGTATTTT. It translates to CASSPPGTDTQYF.

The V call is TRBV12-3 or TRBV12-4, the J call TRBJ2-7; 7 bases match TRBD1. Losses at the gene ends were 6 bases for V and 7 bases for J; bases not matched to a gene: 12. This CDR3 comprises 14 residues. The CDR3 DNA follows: TGTGCCAGCAGACCCGGTCGGCCCAGGGGGGAGCAGTACTTC. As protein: CASRPGRPRGEQYF.

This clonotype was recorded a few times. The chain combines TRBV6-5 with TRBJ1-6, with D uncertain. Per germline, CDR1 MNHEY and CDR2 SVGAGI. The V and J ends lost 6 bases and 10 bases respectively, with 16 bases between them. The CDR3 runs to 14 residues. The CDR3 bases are TGTGCCAGCAGCCCCGGTGTCAATTGGTCACCCCTCCACTTT. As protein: CASSPGVNWSPLHF.